The rows below give T cell receptor beta chains drawn from one sample of a study of blood T cell repertoires in COVID-19. Using immunoSEQ multiplex PCR, the repertoire was profiled, and TCRdb retains in-frame clones only, with some absent. The sample records roughly 350,000 clones, 85% being singletons. The sample consisted of peripheral blood. Receptor source: a young woman with acute or convalescent COVID-19. CDR3s include the opening cysteine and the closing phenylalanine or tryptophan. D genes are given only for firm matches. Only some rows state a clone size, as once, few, many or a class for expanded clones.

clone_size	d_call	v_call	j_call	cdr3_aa	cdr3_nt
-	-	TRBV9	TRBJ1-2	CASSTYSRGSANYGYTF	TGTGCCAGCAGCACCTACTCCCGGGGATCCGCTAACTATGGCTACACCTTC
-	-	TRBV7-9	TRBJ1-1	CASSRGGDTEAFF	TGTGCCAGCAGCAGGGGAGGAGACACTGAAGCTTTCTTT
-	-	TRBV11-3	TRBJ2-7	CASSLGSGDEQYF	TGTGCCAGCAGCCTCGGGAGCGGTGACGAGCAGTACTTC
-	-	TRBV12-5	TRBJ1-2	CASGLVTGEDGYTF	TGTGCTAGTGGTTTGGTAACGGGGGAAGATGGCTACACCTTC
once	TRBD2	TRBV4-1	TRBJ2-7	CASSQAPGTTYEQYF	TGCGCCAGCAGCCAAGCCCCCGGGACTACCTACGAGCAGTACTTC
-	TRBD1	TRBV11-2	TRBJ1-2	CASSLLGQGNNYGYTF	TGTGCCAGCAGCCTCCTGGGACAGGGGAATAACTATGGCTACACCTTC
-	TRBD2	TRBV2	TRBJ2-7	CASSGLAGKYEQYF	TGTGCCAGCAGTGGTCTAGCGGGAAAGTACGAGCAGTACTTC
-	TRBD1	TRBV9	TRBJ2-7	CASSVGGTGAREQYF	TGTGCCAGCAGCGTAGGGGGAACAGGGGCGCGGGAGCAGTACTTC
-	TRBD2	TRBV7-3	TRBJ2-3	CASSLIAGGIDTQYF	TGTGCCAGCAGCTTGATAGCGGGAGGAATAGATACGCAGTATTTT
-	TRBD1	TRBV4-1	TRBJ1-5	CASSQETGGNQPQHF	TGCGCCAGCAGCCAAGAGACAGGGGGGAATCAGCCCCAGCATTTT